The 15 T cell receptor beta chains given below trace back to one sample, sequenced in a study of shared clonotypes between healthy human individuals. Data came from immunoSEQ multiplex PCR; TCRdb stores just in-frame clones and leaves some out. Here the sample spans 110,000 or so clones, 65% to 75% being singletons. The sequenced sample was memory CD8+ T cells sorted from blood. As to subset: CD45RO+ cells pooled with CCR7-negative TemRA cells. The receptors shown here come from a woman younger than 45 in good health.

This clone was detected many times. For the CDR3, the DNA is TGTGCCAGCAGTGACGGGACAGGGGGCGAAAAACTGTTTTTT. Protein: CASSDGTGGEKLFF. The chain carries TRBV6-4 and TRBJ1-4; 12 bases match TRBD1. Germline loops: CDR1 MRHNA, CDR2 SNTAGT. This CDR3 comprises 14 residues. Trimming removed 2 bases from V and 8 bases from J; junction bases left unmatched: 0.

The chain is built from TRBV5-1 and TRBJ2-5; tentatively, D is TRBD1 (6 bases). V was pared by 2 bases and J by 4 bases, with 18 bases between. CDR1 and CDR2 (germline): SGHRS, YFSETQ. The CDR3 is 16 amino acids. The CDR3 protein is CASSLRSYRVGETQYF. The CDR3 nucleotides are TGCGCCAGCAGCTTAAGATCCTACAGGGTGGGAGAGACCCAGTACTTC.

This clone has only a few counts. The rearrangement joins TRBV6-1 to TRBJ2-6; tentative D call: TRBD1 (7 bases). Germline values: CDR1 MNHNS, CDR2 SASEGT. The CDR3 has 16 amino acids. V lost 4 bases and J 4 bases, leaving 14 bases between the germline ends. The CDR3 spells CASSVEGAGGANVLTF. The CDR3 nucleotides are TGTGCCAGCAGTGTGGAGGGGGCGGGAGGGGCCAACGTCCTGACTTTC.

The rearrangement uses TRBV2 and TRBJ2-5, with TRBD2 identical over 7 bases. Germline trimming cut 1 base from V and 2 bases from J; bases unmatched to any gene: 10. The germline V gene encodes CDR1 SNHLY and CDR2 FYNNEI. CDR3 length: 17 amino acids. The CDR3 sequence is CASSEGFGGRGQETQYF. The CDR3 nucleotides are TGTGCCAGCAGTGAAGGCTTTGGCGGGAGAGGGCAAGAGACCCAGTACTTC.

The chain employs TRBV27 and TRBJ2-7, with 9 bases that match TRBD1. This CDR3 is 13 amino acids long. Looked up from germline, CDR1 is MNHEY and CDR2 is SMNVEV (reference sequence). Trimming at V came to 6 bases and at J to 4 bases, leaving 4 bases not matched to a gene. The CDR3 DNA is TGTGCCAGCAGGGACAGGGGAGGTTACGAGCAGTACTTC. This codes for CASRDRGGYEQYF.

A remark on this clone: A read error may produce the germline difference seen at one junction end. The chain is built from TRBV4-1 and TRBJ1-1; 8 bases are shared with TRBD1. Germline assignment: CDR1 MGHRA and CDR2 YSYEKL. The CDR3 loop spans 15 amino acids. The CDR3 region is CASSPGQGWNTEAFF. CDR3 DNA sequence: TGTGCCAGCAGCCCAGGACAGGGATGGAACACTGAAGCTTTCTTT.

CDR3 nucleotides: TGTGCCAGCAACATGGAGACCCAGTACTTC. This gives the protein CASNMETQYF. The rearrangement links TRBV6-5 to TRBJ2-5, with D uncertain. This CDR3 has 10 residues. V lost 7 bases and J 5 bases, leaving 5 bases between the germline ends. Germline-derived CDR1 and CDR2 are MNHEY and SVGAGI.

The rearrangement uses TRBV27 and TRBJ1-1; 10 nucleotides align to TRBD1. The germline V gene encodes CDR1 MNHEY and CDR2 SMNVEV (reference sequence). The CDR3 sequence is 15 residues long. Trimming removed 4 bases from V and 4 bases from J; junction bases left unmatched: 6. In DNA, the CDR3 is TGTGCCAGCAGTTCCCCCCGGACAGGGGGCACTGAAGCTTTCTTT. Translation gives CASSSPRTGGTEAFF.

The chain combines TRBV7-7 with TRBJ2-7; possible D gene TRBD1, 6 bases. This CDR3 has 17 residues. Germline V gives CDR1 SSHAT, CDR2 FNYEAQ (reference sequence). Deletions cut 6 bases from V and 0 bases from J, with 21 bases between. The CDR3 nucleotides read TGTGCCAGCAGGAACGTTTTAGGGACATGGCCCTCCTACGAGCAGTACTTC. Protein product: CASRNVLGTWPSYEQYF.

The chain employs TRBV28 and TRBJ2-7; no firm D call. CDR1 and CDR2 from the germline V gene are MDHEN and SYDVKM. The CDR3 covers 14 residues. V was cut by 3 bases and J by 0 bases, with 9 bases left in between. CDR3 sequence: CASSFSDYSYEQYF. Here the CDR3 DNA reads TGTGCCAGCAGTTTCTCGGATTACTCCTACGAGCAGTACTTC. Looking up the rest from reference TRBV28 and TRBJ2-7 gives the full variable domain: DVKVTQSSRYLVKRTGEKVFLECVQDMDHENMFWYRQDPGLGLRLIYFSYDVKMKEKGDIPEGYSVSREKKERFSLILESASTNQTSMYLCASSFSDYSYEQYFGPGTRLTVT.

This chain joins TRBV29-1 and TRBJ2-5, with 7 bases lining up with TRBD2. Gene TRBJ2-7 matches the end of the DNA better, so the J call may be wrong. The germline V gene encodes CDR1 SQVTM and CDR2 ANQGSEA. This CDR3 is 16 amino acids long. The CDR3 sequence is CSVEGEGLPSSYEQYF. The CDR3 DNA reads TGCAGCGTTGAAGGGGAGGGACTTCCGAGCTCCTACGAGCAGTACTTC.

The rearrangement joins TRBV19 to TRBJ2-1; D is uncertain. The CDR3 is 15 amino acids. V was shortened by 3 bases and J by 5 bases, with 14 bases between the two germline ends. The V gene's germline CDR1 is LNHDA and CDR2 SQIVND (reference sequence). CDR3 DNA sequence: TGTGCCAGTAGTATCCAGATGGGCAGGCACAATGAGCAGTTCTTC. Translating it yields CASSIQMGRHNEQFF.

CDR3 in amino acids: CASSPSFMRPGQGASDTQYF. The CDR3 DNA sequence: TGTGCCAGCAGCCCTAGCTTTATGAGACCGGGACAGGGGGCCTCAGATACGCAGTATTTT. V and J are TRBV28 and TRBJ2-3; TRBD1 aligns across 12 bases. In germline, CDR1 is MDHEN, CDR2 SYDVKM. Trimming cost V 6 bases and J 4 bases; bases outside gene matches: 20. The CDR3 covers 20 residues.

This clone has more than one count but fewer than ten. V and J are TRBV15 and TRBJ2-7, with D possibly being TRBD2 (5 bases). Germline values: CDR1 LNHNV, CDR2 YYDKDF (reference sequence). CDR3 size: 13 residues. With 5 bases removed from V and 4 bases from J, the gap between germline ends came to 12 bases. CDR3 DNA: TGTGCCACCAGCCAAAGCGGAGCGTACGAGCAGTACTTC. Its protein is CATSQSGAYEQYF.

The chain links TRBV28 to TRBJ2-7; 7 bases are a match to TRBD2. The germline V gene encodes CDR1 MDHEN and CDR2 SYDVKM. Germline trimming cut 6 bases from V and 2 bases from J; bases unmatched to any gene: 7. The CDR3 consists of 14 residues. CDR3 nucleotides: TGTGCCAGCAGAGTCACTAGCGAAGCCTACGAGCAGTACTTC. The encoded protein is CASRVTSEAYEQYF. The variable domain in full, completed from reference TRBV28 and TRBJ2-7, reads DVKVTQSSRYLVKRTGEKVFLECVQDMDHENMFWYRQDPGLGLRLIYFSYDVKMKEKGDIPEGYSVSREKKERFSLILESASTNQTSMYLCASRVTSEAYEQYFGPGTRLTVT.